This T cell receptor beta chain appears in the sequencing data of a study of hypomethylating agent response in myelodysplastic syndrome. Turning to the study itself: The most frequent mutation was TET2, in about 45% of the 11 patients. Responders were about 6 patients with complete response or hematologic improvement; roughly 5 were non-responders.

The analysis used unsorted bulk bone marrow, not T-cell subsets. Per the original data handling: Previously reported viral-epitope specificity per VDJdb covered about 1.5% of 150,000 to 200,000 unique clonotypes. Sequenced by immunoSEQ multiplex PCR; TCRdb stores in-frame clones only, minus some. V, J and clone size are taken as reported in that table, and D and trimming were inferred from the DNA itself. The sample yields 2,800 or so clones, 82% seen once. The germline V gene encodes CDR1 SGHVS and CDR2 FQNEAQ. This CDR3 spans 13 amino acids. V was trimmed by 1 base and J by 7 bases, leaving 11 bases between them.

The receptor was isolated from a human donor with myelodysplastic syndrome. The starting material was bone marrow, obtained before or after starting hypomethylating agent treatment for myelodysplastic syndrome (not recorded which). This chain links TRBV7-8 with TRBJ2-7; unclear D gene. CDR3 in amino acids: CASSLDGAGEQYF. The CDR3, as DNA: TGTGCCAGCAGCTTAGACGGTGCTGGTGAGCAGTACTTC.